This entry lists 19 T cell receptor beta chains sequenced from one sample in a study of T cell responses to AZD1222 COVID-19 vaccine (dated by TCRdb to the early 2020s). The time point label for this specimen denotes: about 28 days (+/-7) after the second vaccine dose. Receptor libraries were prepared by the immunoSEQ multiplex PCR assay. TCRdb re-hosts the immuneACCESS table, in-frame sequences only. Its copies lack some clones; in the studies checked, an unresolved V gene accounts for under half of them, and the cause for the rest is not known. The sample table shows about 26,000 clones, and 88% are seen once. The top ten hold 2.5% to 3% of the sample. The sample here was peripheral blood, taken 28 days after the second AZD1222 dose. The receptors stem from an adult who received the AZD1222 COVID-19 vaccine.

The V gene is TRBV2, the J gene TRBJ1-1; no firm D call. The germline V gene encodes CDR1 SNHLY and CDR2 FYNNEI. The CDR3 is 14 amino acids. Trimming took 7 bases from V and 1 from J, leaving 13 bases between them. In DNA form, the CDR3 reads TGTGCCAGCATGGGAGGCGGGGAGAACACTGAAGCTTTCTTT. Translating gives CASMGGGENTEAFF.

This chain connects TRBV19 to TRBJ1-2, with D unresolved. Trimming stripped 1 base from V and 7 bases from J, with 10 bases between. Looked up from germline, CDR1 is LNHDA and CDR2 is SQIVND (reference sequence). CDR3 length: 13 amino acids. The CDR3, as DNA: TGTGCCAGTAGTATAGGTGGAGGGAGTGGCTACACCTTC. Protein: CASSIGGGSGYTF. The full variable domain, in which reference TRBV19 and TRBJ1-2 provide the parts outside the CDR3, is DGGITQSPKYLFRKEGQNVTLSCEQNLNHDAMYWYRQDPGQGLRLIYYSQIVNDFQKGDIAEGYSVSREKKESFPLTVTSAQKNPTAFYLCASSIGGGSGYTFGSGTRLTVV.

The CDR3 reads CSLGQGSYNEQFF. The DNA for the CDR3 is TGCAGCCTCGGACAGGGGTCCTACAATGAGCAGTTCTTC. The rearrangement links TRBV29-1 to TRBJ2-1, with TRBD1 matching over 9 bases. Per the germline V gene, CDR1 is SQVTM and CDR2 is ANQGSEA. V trimming: 8 bases; J trimming: 1 base; junction bases outside the gene matches: 3. The CDR3 is 13 residues long.

In nucleotides, the CDR3 is TGTGCCAGCAGCGCGGGGAAATCTGGCTACACCTTC. This gives the protein CASSAGKSGYTF. The chain combines TRBV7-8 with TRBJ1-2, with no clear D. Germline loops: CDR1 SGHVS, CDR2 FQNEAQ. The CDR3 extends over 12 amino acids. V lost 5 bases, J lost 7 bases, and 11 bases lay in between.

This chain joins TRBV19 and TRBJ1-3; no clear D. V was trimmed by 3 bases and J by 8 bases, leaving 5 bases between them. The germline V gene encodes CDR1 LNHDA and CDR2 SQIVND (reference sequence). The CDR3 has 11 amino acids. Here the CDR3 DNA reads TGTGCCAGTAGTATTGCTTACACCATATATTTT. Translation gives CASSIAYTIYF.

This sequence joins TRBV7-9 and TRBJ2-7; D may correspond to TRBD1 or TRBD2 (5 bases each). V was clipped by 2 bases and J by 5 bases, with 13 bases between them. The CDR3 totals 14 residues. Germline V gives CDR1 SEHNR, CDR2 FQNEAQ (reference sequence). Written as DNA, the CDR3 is TGTGCCAGCAGCTTAAGGGCAGGGACCGACGAGCAGTACTTC. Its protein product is CASSLRAGTDEQYF.

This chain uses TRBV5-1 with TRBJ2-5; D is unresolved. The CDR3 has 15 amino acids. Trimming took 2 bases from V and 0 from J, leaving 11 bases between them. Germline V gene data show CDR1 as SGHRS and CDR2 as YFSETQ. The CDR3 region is CASSLMLGDQETQYF. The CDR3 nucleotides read TGCGCCAGCAGCTTAATGCTTGGCGACCAAGAGACCCAGTACTTC.

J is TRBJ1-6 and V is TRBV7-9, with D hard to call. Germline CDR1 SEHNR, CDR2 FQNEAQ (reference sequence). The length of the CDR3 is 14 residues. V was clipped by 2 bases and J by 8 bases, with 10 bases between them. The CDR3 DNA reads TGTGCCAGCAGCTTAAAGGTTCAGTATTCACCCCTCCACTTT. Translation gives CASSLKVQYSPLHF.

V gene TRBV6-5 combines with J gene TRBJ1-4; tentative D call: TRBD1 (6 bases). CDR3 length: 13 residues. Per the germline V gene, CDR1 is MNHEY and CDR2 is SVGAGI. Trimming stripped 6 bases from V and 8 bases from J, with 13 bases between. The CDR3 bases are TGTGCCAGCAGAGGGCAGGGGTGGGAAAAACTGTTTTTT. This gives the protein CASRGQGWEKLFF.

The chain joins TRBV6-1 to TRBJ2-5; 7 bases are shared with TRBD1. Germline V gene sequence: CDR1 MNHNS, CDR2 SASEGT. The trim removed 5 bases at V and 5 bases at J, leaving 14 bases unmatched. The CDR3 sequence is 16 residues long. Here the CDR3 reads CASSQGTASTAETQYF. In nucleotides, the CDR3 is TGTGCCAGCAGTCAAGGGACAGCTAGTACGGCGGAGACCCAGTACTTC.

Here the CDR3 DNA reads TGTGCTAGTGGCCACGGAGGCGGGGAGCTGTTTTTT. Protein product: CASGHGGGELFF. The rearrangement joins TRBV12-5 to TRBJ2-2; D perhaps matches TRBD2 (5 bases). With 6 bases removed from V and 7 bases from J, the gap between germline ends came to 9 bases. The germline CDR1 and CDR2 sequences are LGHNT and FRNRAP. The CDR3 has 12 residues.

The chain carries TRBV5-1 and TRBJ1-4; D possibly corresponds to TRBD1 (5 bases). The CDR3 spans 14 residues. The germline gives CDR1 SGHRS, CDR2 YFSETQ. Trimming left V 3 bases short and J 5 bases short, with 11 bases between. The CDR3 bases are TGCGCCAGCAGCTCCGGCGGGGGAAATGAAAAACTGTTTTTT. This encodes CASSSGGGNEKLFF.

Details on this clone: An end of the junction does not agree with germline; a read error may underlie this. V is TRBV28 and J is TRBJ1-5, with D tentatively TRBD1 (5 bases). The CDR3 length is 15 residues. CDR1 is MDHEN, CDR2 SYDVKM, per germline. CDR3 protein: CASSSTHGGFQPQHF. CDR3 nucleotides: TGTGCCAGCAGTTCGACCCACGGGGGATTTCAGCCTCAGCATTTT.

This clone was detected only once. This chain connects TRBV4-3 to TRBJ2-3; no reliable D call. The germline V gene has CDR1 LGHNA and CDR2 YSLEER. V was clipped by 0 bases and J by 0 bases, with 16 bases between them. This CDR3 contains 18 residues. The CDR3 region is CASSQELGLEPSTDTQYF. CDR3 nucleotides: TGCGCCAGCAGCCAAGAATTAGGGCTAGAACCTAGCACAGATACGCAGTATTTT.

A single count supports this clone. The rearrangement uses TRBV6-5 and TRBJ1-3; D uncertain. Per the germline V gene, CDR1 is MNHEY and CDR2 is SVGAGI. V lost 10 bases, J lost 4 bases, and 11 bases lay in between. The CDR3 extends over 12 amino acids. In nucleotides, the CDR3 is TGTGCCACGGAGAACGGGGGAAACACCATATATTTT. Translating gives CATENGGNTIYF.

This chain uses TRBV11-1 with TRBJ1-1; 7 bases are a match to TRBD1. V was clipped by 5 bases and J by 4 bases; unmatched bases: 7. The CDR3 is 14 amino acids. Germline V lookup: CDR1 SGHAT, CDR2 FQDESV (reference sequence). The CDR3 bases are TGTGCCAGCAGCCGCGGACAGGCGGGCACTGAAGCTTTCTTT. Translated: CASSRGQAGTEAFF.

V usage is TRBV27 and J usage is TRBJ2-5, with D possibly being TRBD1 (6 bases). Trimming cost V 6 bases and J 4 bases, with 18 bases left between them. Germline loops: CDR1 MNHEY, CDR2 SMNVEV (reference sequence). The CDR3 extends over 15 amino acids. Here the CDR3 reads CASRLIGTPTETQYF. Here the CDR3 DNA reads TGTGCCAGCAGACTCATCGGGACACCTACAGAGACCCAGTACTTC.

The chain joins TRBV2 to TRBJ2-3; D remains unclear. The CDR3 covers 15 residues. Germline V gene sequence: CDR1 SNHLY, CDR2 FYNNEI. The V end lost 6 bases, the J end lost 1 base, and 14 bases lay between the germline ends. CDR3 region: CASRSTWGGTDTQYF. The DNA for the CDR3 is TGTGCCAGCAGATCGACTTGGGGTGGCACAGATACGCAGTATTTT. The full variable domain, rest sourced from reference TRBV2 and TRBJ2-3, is EPEVTQTPSHQVTQMGQEVILRCVPISNHLYFYWYRQILGQKVEFLVSFYNNEISEKSEIFDDQFSVERPDGSNFTLKIRSTKLEDSAMYFCASRSTWGGTDTQYFGPGTRLTVL.

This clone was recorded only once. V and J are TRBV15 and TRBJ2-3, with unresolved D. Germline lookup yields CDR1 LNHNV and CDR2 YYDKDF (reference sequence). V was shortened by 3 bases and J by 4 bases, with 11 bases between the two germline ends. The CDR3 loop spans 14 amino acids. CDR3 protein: CATSSASLADTQYF. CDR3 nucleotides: TGTGCCACCAGCAGCGCTAGTCTCGCAGATACGCAGTATTTT. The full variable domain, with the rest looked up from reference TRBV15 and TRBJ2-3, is DAMVIQNPRYQVTQFGKPVTLSCSQTLNHNVMYWYQQKSSQAPKLLFHYYDKDFNNEADTPDNFQSRRPNTSFCFLDIRSPGLGDTAMYLCATSSASLADTQYFGPGTRLTVL.